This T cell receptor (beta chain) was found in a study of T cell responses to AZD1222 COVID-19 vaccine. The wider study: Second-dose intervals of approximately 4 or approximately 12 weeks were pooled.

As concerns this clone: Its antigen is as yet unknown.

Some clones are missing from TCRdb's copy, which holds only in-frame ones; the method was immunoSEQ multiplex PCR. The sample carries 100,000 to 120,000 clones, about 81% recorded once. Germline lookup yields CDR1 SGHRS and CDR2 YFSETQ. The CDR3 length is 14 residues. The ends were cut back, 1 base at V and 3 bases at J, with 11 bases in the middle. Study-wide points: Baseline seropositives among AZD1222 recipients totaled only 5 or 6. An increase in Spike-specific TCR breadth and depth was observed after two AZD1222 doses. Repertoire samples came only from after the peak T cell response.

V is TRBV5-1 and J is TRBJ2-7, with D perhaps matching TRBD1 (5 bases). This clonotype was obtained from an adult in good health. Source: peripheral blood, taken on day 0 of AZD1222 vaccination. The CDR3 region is CASSLPGTGYEQYF. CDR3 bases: TGCGCCAGCAGCTTGCCAGGTACAGGCTACGAGCAGTACTTC.